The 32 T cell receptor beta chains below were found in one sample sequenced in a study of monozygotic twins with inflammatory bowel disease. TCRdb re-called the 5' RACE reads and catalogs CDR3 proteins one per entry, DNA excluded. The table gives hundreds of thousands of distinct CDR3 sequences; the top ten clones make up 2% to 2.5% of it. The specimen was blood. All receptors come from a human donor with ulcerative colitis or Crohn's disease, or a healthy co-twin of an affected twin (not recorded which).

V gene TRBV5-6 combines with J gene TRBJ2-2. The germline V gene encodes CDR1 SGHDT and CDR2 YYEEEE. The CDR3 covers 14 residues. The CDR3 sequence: CASSLAGSIGELFF.

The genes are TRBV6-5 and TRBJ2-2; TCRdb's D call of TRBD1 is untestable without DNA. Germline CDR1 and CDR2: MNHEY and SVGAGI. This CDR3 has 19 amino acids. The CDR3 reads CASSSRWIGEPANTGELFF.

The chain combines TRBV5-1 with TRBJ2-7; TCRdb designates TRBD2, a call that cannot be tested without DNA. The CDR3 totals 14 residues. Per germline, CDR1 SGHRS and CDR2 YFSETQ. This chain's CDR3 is CASSLEPGGYEQYF.

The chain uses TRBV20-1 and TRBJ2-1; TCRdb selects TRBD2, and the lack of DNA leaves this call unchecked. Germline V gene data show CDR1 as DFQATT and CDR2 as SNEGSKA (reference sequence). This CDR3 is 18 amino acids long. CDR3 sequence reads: CSARVRLAGGPGYNEQFF.

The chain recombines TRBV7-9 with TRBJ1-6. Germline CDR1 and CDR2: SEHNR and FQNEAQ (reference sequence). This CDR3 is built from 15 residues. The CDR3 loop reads CASSLSGSSNSPLHF.

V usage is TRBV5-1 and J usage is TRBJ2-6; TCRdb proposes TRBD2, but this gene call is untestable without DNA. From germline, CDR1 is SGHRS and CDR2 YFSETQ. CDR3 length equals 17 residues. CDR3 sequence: CASSYGTSSSGANVLTF.

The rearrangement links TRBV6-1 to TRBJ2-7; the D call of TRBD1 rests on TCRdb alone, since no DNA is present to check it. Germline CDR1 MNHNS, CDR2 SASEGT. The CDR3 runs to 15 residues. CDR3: CASSLLQGALYEQYF.

This chain's CDR3 is CASSPGAGYQPQHF. J is TRBJ1-5 and V is TRBV7-2. The CDR3 length is 14 residues. Germline CDR1 reads SGHTA; CDR2 reads FQGNSA.

CDR3 residues: CASSRTGSEAFF. The chain couples TRBV9 to TRBJ1-1; lacking DNA, the TRBD1 call made by TCRdb goes unchecked. This CDR3 is 12 amino acids long. The germline CDR1 and CDR2 sequences are SGDLS and YYNGEE.

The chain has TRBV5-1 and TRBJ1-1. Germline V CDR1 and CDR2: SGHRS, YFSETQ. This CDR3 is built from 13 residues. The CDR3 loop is CASSLAGQSRAFF.

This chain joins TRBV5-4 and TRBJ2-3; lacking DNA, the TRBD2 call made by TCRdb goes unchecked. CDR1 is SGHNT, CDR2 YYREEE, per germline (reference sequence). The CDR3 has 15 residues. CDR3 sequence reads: CASSPMLADTDTQYF.

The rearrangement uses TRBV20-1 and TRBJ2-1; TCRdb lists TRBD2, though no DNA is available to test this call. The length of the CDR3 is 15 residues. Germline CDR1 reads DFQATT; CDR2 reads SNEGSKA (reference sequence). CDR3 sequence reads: CSAWISTSNTDEQFF.

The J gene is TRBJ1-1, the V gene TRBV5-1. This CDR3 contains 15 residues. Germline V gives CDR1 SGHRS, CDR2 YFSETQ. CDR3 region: CASSLSQGVVAEAFF.

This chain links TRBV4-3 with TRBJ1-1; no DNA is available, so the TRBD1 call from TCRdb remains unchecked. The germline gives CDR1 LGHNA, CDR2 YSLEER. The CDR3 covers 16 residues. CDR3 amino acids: CASSQDDEGANTEAFF.

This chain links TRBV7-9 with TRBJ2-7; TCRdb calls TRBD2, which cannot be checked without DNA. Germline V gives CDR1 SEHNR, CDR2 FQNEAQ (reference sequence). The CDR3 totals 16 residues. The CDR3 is CASSKRATGATYEQYF. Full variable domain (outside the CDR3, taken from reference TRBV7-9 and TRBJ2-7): DTGVSQNPRHKITKRGQNVTFRCDPISEHNRLYWYRQTLGQGPEFLTYFQNEAQLEKSRLLSDRFSAERPKGSFSTLEIQRTEQGDSAMYLCASSKRATGATYEQYFGPGTRLTVT.

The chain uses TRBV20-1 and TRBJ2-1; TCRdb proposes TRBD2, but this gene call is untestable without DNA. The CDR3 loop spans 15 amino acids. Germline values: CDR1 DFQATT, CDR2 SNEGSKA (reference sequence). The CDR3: CSAYGTSGSSNEQFF.

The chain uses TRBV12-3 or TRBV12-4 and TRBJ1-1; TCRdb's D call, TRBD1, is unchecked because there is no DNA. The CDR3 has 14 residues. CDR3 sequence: CASSFKGTVTEAFF.

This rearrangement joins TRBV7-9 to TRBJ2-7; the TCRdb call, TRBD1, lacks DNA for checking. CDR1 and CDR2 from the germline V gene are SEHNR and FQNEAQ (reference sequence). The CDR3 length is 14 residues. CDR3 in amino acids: CASSSRQGTYEQYF.

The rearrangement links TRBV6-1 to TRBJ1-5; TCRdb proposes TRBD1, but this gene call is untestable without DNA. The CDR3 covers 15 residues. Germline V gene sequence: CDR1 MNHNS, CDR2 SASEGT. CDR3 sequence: CASSPKTGDGQPQHF.

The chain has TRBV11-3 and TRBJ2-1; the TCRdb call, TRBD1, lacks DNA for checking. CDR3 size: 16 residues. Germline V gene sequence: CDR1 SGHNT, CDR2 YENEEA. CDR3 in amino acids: CASSLEFDSGWNEQFF.

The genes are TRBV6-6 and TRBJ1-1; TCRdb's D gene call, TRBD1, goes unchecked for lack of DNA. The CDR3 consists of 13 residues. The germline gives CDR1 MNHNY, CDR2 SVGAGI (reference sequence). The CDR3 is CASRRQAEVEAFF.

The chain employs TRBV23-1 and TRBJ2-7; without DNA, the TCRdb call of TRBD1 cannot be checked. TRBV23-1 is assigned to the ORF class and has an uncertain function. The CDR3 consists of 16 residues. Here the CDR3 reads CASGPSGRGITYEQYF.

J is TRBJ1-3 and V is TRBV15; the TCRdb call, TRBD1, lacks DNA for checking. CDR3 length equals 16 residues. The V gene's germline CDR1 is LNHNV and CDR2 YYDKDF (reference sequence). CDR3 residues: CATSRDPGGSGNTIYF.

The CDR3 spells CASSFLPGQGPNYGYTF. The chain has TRBV7-9 and TRBJ1-2; lacking DNA, the TRBD1 call made by TCRdb goes unchecked. The CDR3 contains 17 residues. Looked up from germline, CDR1 is SEHNR and CDR2 is FQNEAQ (reference sequence).

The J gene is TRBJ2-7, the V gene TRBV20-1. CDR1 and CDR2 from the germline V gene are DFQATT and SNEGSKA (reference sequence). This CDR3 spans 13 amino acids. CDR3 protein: CSARVTSAYEQYF.

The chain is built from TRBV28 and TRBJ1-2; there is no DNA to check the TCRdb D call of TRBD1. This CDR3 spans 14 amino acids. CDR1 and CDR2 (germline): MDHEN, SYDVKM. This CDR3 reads CASSSPTGPGRYTF.

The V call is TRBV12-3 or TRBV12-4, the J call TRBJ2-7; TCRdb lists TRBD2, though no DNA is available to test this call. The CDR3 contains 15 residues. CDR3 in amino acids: CASSPASGGNYEQYF.

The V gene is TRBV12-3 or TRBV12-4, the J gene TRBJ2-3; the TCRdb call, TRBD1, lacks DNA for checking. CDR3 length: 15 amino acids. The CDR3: CASSHRQGSTDTQYF.

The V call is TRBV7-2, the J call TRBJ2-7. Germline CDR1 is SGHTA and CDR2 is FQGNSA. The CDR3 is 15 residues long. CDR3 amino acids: CASSLGGHYHGKQYF.

This chain's CDR3 is CASSRGQELYEQYF. The V gene is TRBV5-1, the J gene TRBJ2-7. The CDR3 contains 14 residues. Germline loops: CDR1 SGHRS, CDR2 YFSETQ.

The CDR3 spells CASSFDENTEAFF. V gene TRBV5-1 combines with J gene TRBJ1-1. Germline loops: CDR1 SGHRS, CDR2 YFSETQ. The CDR3 consists of 13 residues.

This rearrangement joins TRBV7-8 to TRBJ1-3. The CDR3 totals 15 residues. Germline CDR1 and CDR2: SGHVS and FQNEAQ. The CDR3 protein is CASSPRTASGNTIYF.